These 24 T cell receptor beta chains originate from one sample sequenced in a study of T cell clones after liver transplantation. Sequenced by immunoSEQ multiplex PCR; TCRdb stores in-frame clones only, minus some. The table records roughly 80,000 clones, 70% to 90% of them present only once. The sequencing here drew on CD4+ T cells from blood, taken at the 22-month timepoint. These receptors all come from a human patient who received a liver transplant. Part of the T cell pool may stem from the graft donor.

The rearrangement joins TRBV7-2 to TRBJ2-3, with TRBD1 matching 9 bases. This CDR3 contains 15 residues. The germline CDR1 and CDR2 sequences are SGHTA and FQGNSA. Germline trimming cut 1 base from V and 6 bases from J; bases unmatched to any gene: 5. Here the CDR3 reads CASSLELGTGDTQYF. DNA for the CDR3: TGTGCCAGCAGCTTAGAGTTGGGGACAGGGGATACGCAGTATTTT.

The chain uses TRBV4-3 and TRBJ2-2, with 11 nucleotides matching TRBD1. The ends lost 1 base at V and 6 bases at J; junction bases unmatched: 7. Germline V gene sequence: CDR1 LGHNA, CDR2 YSLEER. The CDR3 length is 17 residues. Here the CDR3 DNA reads TGCGCCAGCAGCCAAGTGGGGGACAGGGGGTGGGCCGGGGAGCTGTTTTTT. This translates into CASSQVGDRGWAGELFF.

The rearrangement links TRBV27 to TRBJ2-3; possible D gene TRBD1, 5 bases. The V and J ends lost 6 bases and 2 bases respectively, with 15 bases between them. Germline V gene data show CDR1 as MNHEY and CDR2 as SMNVEV (reference sequence). This CDR3 spans 15 amino acids. CDR3 nucleotides: TGTGCCAGCAGAGGGGATGCCGGATTCACAGATACGCAGTATTTT. It encodes CASRGDAGFTDTQYF.

The chain uses TRBV29-1 and TRBJ1-1, with TRBD1 as a possible D gene (5 bases). Per germline, CDR1 SQVTM and CDR2 ANQGSEA. The CDR3 extends over 15 amino acids. Deletions cut 4 bases from V and 3 bases from J, with 18 bases between. The CDR3 sequence is CSVGGGSNGDTEAFF. The CDR3 DNA reads as TGCAGCGTTGGGGGCGGAAGCAACGGGGACACTGAAGCTTTCTTT. Complete variable domain (other parts from reference TRBV29-1 and TRBJ1-1): SAVISQKPSRDICQRGTSLTIQCQVDSQVTMMFWYRQQPGQSLTLIATANQGSEATYESGFVIDKFPISRPNLTFSTLTVSNMSPEDSSIYLCSVGGGSNGDTEAFFGQGTRLTVV.

V is TRBV25-1 and J is TRBJ1-1; TRBD1 matches 7 bases. Trimming at V came to 5 bases and at J to 5 bases, leaving 5 bases not matched to a gene. The CDR3 runs to 13 residues. Germline V CDR1 and CDR2: MGHDK, SYGVNS. The CDR3 region is CASSLQGLTEAFF. The CDR3, as DNA: TGTGCCAGCAGTTTACAGGGGTTAACTGAAGCTTTCTTT. The full variable domain, completed using reference TRBV25-1 and TRBJ1-1, is EADIYQTPRYLVIGTGKKITLECSQTMGHDKMYWYQQDPGMELHLIHYSYGVNSTEKGDLSSESTVSRIRTEHFPLTLESARPSHTSQYLCASSLQGLTEAFFGQGTRLTVV.

This clone appeared once. This chain connects TRBV6-1 to TRBJ2-5; 11 nucleotides match TRBD2. V lost 4 bases, J lost 2 bases, and 0 bases stayed unmatched. In germline, CDR1 is MNHNS, CDR2 SASEGT. The CDR3 covers 14 residues. The CDR3 region is CASSASGGQETQYF. CDR3 DNA sequence: TGTGCCAGCAGTGCTAGCGGGGGGCAAGAGACCCAGTACTTC.

This clone was seen once. The chain is built from TRBV18 and TRBJ1-1; TRBD1 might be the D (5 bases). The CDR3 is made up of 16 amino acids. Trimming pared 3 bases from V and 1 base from J, leaving 15 bases between. The germline CDR1 and CDR2 sequences are KGHSH and LQKENI. In nucleotides, the CDR3 is TGTGCCAGCTCACCGGGAGGGGTAGGAGAGAACACTGAAGCTTTCTTT. It specifies CASSPGGVGENTEAFF.

The J gene is TRBJ1-2, the V gene TRBV11-2, with D tentatively TRBD1 (5 bases). V was clipped by 3 bases and J by 8 bases, with 7 bases between them. Germline V gives CDR1 SGHAT, CDR2 FQNNGV. This CDR3 has 11 amino acids. The CDR3 coding sequence is TGTGCCAGCAGCTTGGGGGGAGGCTACACCTTC. Its protein product is CASSLGGGYTF.

The chain links TRBV5-1 to TRBJ1-5; D may be TRBD1 (5 bases). Germline values: CDR1 SGHRS, CDR2 YFSETQ. This CDR3 spans 15 amino acids. V was pared by 0 bases and J by 0 bases, with 7 bases between. The CDR3: CASSLEGSSNQPQHF. CDR3 bases: TGCGCCAGCAGCTTGGAGGGGTCTAGCAATCAGCCCCAGCATTTT.

The V gene is TRBV9, the J gene TRBJ2-5; 8 bases are shared with TRBD1. Germline values: CDR1 SGDLS, CDR2 YYNGEE. The V and J ends lost 3 bases and 4 bases, in that order; junction bases with no gene match: 5. The CDR3 totals 14 residues. In DNA form, the CDR3 reads TGTGCCAGCAGCGCACGACAGGGGTCAGAGACCCAGTACTTC. Translation: CASSARQGSETQYF.

The chain combines TRBV15 with TRBJ2-2; D is tentatively TRBD1 or TRBD2 (5 bases each). Per the germline V gene, CDR1 is LNHNV and CDR2 is YYDKDF (reference sequence). The CDR3 length is 16 residues. V lost 1 base and J lost 3, with 12 bases in between. The CDR3 nucleotides read TGTGCCACCAGCAGAGGACGAGGGACGGACACCGGGGAGCTGTTTTTT. Encoded protein: CATSRGRGTDTGELFF.

This chain connects TRBV7-3 to TRBJ2-1, with D tentatively TRBD1 (5 bases). The germline V and J ends were trimmed by 2 bases and 3 bases, with 11 bases remaining between them. The CDR3 loop spans 15 amino acids. CDR1 SGHTA and CDR2 FQGTGA come from the germline V gene. The CDR3 coding sequence is TGTGCCAGCAGCTTAGGTCAGGGCAACTACAATGAGCAGTTCTTC. Translated, it gives CASSLGQGNYNEQFF.

This clone has just a few counts. The chain is built from TRBV5-1 and TRBJ2-3; the D gene is possibly TRBD1 (6 bases). Germline V gene data show CDR1 as SGHRS and CDR2 as YFSETQ. V was clipped by 4 bases and J by 0 bases, with 9 bases between them. This CDR3 comprises 14 residues. For the CDR3, the DNA is TGCGCCAGCAGCGGACAGTTAAGCACAGATACGCAGTATTTT. Residues: CASSGQLSTDTQYF.

The chain uses TRBV5-1 and TRBJ1-4; 9 bases fit TRBD1. CDR1 is SGHRS and CDR2 is YFSETQ in the germline V gene. This CDR3 has 15 residues. J lost 3 bases, V lost 4 bases, and 4 bases had no gene match. The DNA for the CDR3 is TGCGCCAGCAGCGGGACAGGGTCGGCTAATGAAAAACTGTTTTTT. Amino acids: CASSGTGSANEKLFF.

V gene TRBV7-2 combines with J gene TRBJ1-3, with D hard to call. Trimming shortened V by 6 bases and J by 4 bases, and 7 bases separated the two germline ends. Germline CDR1 is SGHTA and CDR2 is FQGNSA. The CDR3 totals 12 residues. CDR3 protein: CASREVGNTIYF. CDR3 DNA: TGTGCCAGCAGGGAGGTCGGAAACACCATATATTTT.

J is TRBJ1-4 and V is TRBV5-6; tentatively, D is TRBD1 (6 bases). V was pared by 2 bases and J by 12 bases, with 17 bases between. Germline-derived CDR1 and CDR2 are SGHDT and YYEEEE. The CDR3 consists of 14 residues. The CDR3, as DNA: TGTGCCAGCAGCTTCGGGACTCTCAAGGGGGAACTGTTTTTT. It yields the protein CASSFGTLKGELFF.

This clone has only one observation. The chain employs TRBV15 and TRBJ1-1; 7 nucleotides line up with TRBD1. The germline V gene has CDR1 LNHNV and CDR2 YYDKDF (reference sequence). CDR3 length equals 15 residues. V lost 4 bases, J lost 11 bases, and 16 bases stayed unmatched. CDR3 DNA: TGTGCCACCAGCACCTCAACAGGGGCACTTGGGTTTGCTTTCTTT. It specifies CATSTSTGALGFAFF.

This chain joins TRBV7-3 and TRBJ2-5; 8 bases agree with TRBD2. The ends lost 5 bases at V and 1 base at J; junction bases unmatched: 6. Germline V gene lookup returns CDR1 SGHTA and CDR2 FQGTGA. This CDR3 has 15 residues. The CDR3 nucleotides read TGTGCCAGCAGCCCCGGGAGGGGGTTCCAAGAGACCCAGTACTTC. It codes for CASSPGRGFQETQYF.

This chain links TRBV29-1 with TRBJ1-2; TRBD1 matches at 7 bases. Per germline, CDR1 SQVTM and CDR2 ANQGSEA. The CDR3 runs 13 residues. The V and J ends lost 7 bases and 3 bases, in that order; junction bases with no gene match: 8. DNA of the CDR3: TGCAGCGCCTTTGACAGGGCGGACTATGGCTACACCTTC. As protein: CSAFDRADYGYTF.

The chain uses TRBV5-1 and TRBJ2-1, with 8 positions matching TRBD2. Germline CDR1 is SGHRS and CDR2 is YFSETQ. CDR3 size: 15 residues. J was trimmed by 6 bases and V by 7 bases; bases with no gene match: 12. The DNA for the CDR3 is TGCGCCAGCGCCGAGCGGGGGCCCAGAGGCAATGAGCAGTTCTTC. Its translation: CASAERGPRGNEQFF.

This rearrangement joins TRBV7-9 to TRBJ2-7; D is unresolved. Trimming pared 2 bases from V and 2 bases from J, leaving 4 bases between. The germline gives CDR1 SEHNR, CDR2 FQNEAQ (reference sequence). This CDR3 has 12 amino acids. The DNA for the CDR3 is TGTGCCAGCAGCTTATCCCCCTACGAGCAGTACTTC. This translates into CASSLSPYEQYF.

On this clone: Other nucleotide sequences in the sample specify the same CDR3. The chain combines TRBV9 with TRBJ1-2; D is uncertain. Trimming took 3 bases from V and 8 from J, leaving 17 bases between them. The length of the CDR3 is 14 residues. Germline V gene data show CDR1 as SGDLS and CDR2 as YYNGEE. The CDR3 nucleotides are TGTGCCAGCAGCGGGGGTCCACTATCCGGGGGCTACACCTTC. Translating gives CASSGGPLSGGYTF.

The chain couples TRBV6-5 to TRBJ2-6; 7 bases map to TRBD1. The trim removed 5 bases at V and 0 bases at J, leaving 1 base unmatched. The CDR3 runs 15 residues. The germline V gene has CDR1 MNHEY and CDR2 SVGAGI. This CDR3 reads CASSGQDSGANVLTF. The CDR3 nucleotides are TGTGCCAGCAGTGGACAGGACTCTGGGGCCAACGTCCTGACTTTC.

A single count supports this clone. The chain links TRBV21-1 to TRBJ2-3; TRBD1, the table's D call, lacks a check against the DNA. TRBV21-1 is a pseudogene. The CDR3 loop spans 17 amino acids. In DNA, the CDR3 is TGTGCCAGCAGCAAAGGGACGGGACAGTCTTTCACAGATACGCAGTATTTT. Protein sequence: CASSKGTGQSFTDTQYF.